One and the same sample provided the 17 T cell receptor beta chains below, sequenced in a study of blood T cell repertoires in COVID-19. This table comes from immunoSEQ multiplex PCR, and its TCRdb copy is limited to in-frame clones, with some not included. The table shows 41,000 or so clones, with 70% to 90% occurring only once. The source material was peripheral blood. These receptors were collected from a man in his 60s with acute or convalescent COVID-19.

This chain connects TRBV5-4 to TRBJ1-5, with a weak D call TRBD1 (6 bases). Trimming removed 2 bases at V and 7 bases at J, with 13 bases between. The CDR3 has 14 residues. The germline CDR1 and CDR2 sequences are SGHNT and YYREEE (reference sequence). The CDR3 sequence is CASSLQGAKQPQHF. In DNA form, the CDR3 reads TGTGCCAGCAGCTTACAGGGAGCGAAACAGCCCCAGCATTTT.

V is TRBV3-1 (or the pseudogene TRBV3-2) and J is TRBJ1-2; TRBD1 aligns across 7 bases. The V gene end was trimmed by 3 bases and the J gene end by 8 bases; junction bases not matched to a gene: 3. The CDR3 length is 12 residues. Germline assignment: CDR1 LGHDT and CDR2 YNNKEL (reference sequence). This CDR3 reads CASSQNRGGYTF. The DNA of the CDR3 is TGTGCCAGCAGCCAGAACAGGGGCGGCTACACCTTC.

V and J are TRBV9 and TRBJ2-7; the D is unclear. Trimming removed 9 bases from V and 6 bases from J, with 7 bases in between. CDR3 length: 9 residues. Germline values: CDR1 SGDLS, CDR2 YYNGEE. The CDR3 coding sequence is TGTGCCACCTCGAGCGAGCAGTACTTC. Residues: CATSSEQYF.

This chain links TRBV18 with TRBJ2-3; possibly TRBD1 for D (6 bases). CDR3 length equals 18 residues. Trimming removed 4 bases at V and 2 bases at J, with 22 bases between. In germline, CDR1 is KGHSH, CDR2 LQKENI. CDR3: CASSRTFRTEGNTDTQYF. The CDR3 DNA reads TGTGCCAGCTCACGGACCTTCAGGACAGAGGGAAACACAGATACGCAGTATTTT.

V is TRBV19 and J is TRBJ1-2, with TRBD1 matching 10 bases. The CDR3 consists of 14 residues. Germline-derived CDR1 and CDR2 are LNHDA and SQIVND (reference sequence). Trimming took 6 bases from V and 8 from J; bases not matched to a gene: 9. The CDR3 is CASRGLGQGNGYTF. The CDR3 nucleotides read TGTGCCAGTAGGGGACTGGGACAGGGGAACGGCTACACCTTC.

J is TRBJ1-2 and V is TRBV11-2; 9 nucleotides match TRBD1. This CDR3 contains 14 residues. With V trimmed by 5 bases and J by 4 bases, 5 bases remained unmatched. Germline V gene lookup returns CDR1 SGHAT and CDR2 FQNNGV. The CDR3, as DNA: TGTGCCAGCAGCCGGGACAGGGTCGGCTATGGCTACACCTTC. Amino acid sequence: CASSRDRVGYGYTF.

The rearrangement joins TRBV13 to TRBJ1-2; perhaps TRBD1 as D (5 bases). Germline assignment: CDR1 PRHDT and CDR2 FYEKMQ (reference sequence). The length of the CDR3 is 13 residues. Trimming took off 5 bases at V and 2 bases at J, with 9 bases between the two ends. The CDR3 nucleotides read TGTGCCAGCAGCCCTCGGACAAACTATGGCTACACCTTC. Encoded protein: CASSPRTNYGYTF.

This rearrangement joins TRBV7-9 to TRBJ1-1, with 7 bases identical to TRBD1. V gave up 2 bases and J gave up 8 bases; unmatched junction bases: 8. This CDR3 comprises 14 residues. Germline V gives CDR1 SEHNR, CDR2 FQNEAQ (reference sequence). Here the CDR3 reads CASSLPDRSDEAFF. In DNA, the CDR3 is TGTGCCAGCAGCTTACCGGACAGGTCGGACGAAGCTTTCTTT.

The chain carries TRBV30 and TRBJ2-2; TRBD1 is a possible D gene (6 bases). The V and J ends lost 2 bases and 6 bases respectively, with 7 bases between them. Germline V gene lookup returns CDR1 GTSNPN and CDR2 SVGIG (reference sequence). This CDR3 region has 12 residues. CDR3 in DNA: TGTGCCTGGAGTTCAGGGGCCGGGGAGCTGTTTTTT. The encoded protein is CAWSSGAGELFF. Looking up the rest from reference TRBV30 and TRBJ2-2 gives the full variable domain: SQTIHQWPATLVQPVGSPLSLECTVEGTSNPNLYWYRQAAGRGLQLLFYSVGIGQISSEVPQNLSASRPQDRQFILSSKKLLLSDSGFYLCAWSSGAGELFFGEGSRLTVL.

The gene calls are TRBV18 and TRBJ1-1, with D possibly TRBD1 on 5 matching bases. The V gene's germline CDR1 is KGHSH and CDR2 LQKENI. This CDR3 contains 14 residues. Trimming cost V 4 bases and J 2 bases, with 11 bases left between them. The CDR3 spells CASSQKTVNTEAFF. CDR3 nucleotide sequence: TGTGCCAGCTCACAAAAGACAGTTAACACTGAAGCTTTCTTT.

The CDR3 DNA follows: TGTGCCAGCAGTTCTAGTGGAGGGTTCGGAAACACCATATATTTT. This gives the protein CASSSSGGFGNTIYF. V gene TRBV27 combines with J gene TRBJ1-3, with D hard to call. Looked up from germline, CDR1 is MNHEY and CDR2 is SMNVEV (reference sequence). The CDR3 consists of 15 residues. V was cut by 4 bases and J by 4 bases, with 14 bases left in between.

The V and J genes are TRBV11-2 and TRBJ2-1; 14 bases fit TRBD2. The CDR3 contains 17 residues. Germline CDR1 SGHAT, CDR2 FQNNGV. Trimming cost V 6 bases and J 2 bases; bases outside gene matches: 6. The CDR3 sequence is CASRLRTSGGTYNEQFF. CDR3 sequence (DNA): TGTGCCAGCAGACTCAGGACTAGCGGGGGGACCTACAATGAGCAGTTCTTC.

The rearrangement links TRBV6-4 to TRBJ1-1; D gene ambiguous. V lost 4 bases to trimming and J lost 0 bases, with 6 bases between them. Germline V lookup: CDR1 MRHNA, CDR2 SNTAGT. CDR3 length: 13 residues. The CDR3 loop is CASSAALNTEAFF. The CDR3 nucleotides are TGTGCCAGCAGTGCAGCGCTGAACACTGAAGCTTTCTTT.

The rearrangement uses TRBV28 and TRBJ1-2; D is perhaps TRBD1 (5 bases). V was pared by 4 bases and J by 4 bases, with 19 bases between. Germline assignment: CDR1 MDHEN and CDR2 SYDVKM. The CDR3 is 16 amino acids. The CDR3 nucleotides are TGTGCCAGCAGTTCATTGGGGACTTTATCGCGCTATGGCTACACCTTC. Protein: CASSSLGTLSRYGYTF.

This chain uses TRBV5-1 with TRBJ2-5, with 12 nucleotides matching TRBD2. CDR3 length: 14 residues. The germline CDR1 and CDR2 sequences are SGHRS and YFSETQ. J was trimmed by 4 bases and V by 6 bases; bases with no gene match: 4. The CDR3 loop is CASTGLAGAETQYF. CDR3 DNA sequence: TGCGCCAGCACGGGACTAGCGGGTGCAGAGACCCAGTACTTC.

The chain couples TRBV18 to TRBJ1-3; 7 bases align to TRBD1. The junction had 5 bases not matched to a gene; V was cut back by 0 bases and J by 0 bases. The CDR3 covers 17 residues. Per the germline V gene, CDR1 is KGHSH and CDR2 is LQKENI. The CDR3 sequence: CASSPPGQASSGNTIYF. CDR3 in DNA: TGTGCCAGCTCACCACCAGGACAGGCAAGCTCTGGAAACACCATATATTTT.

The CDR3 region has the DNA TGCGCCAGCAGCCAAGGGACAGGGGGTACCTACGAGCAGTACTTC. Its translation is CASSQGTGGTYEQYF. The chain carries TRBV4-1 and TRBJ2-7; 10 positions match TRBD1. The CDR3 consists of 15 residues. The germline V gene has CDR1 MGHRA and CDR2 YSYEKL. Trimming removed 1 base from V and 2 bases from J; junction bases left unmatched: 2.